Described below is a single T cell receptor beta chain sequence and its context. The sample comes from a study of blood T cell repertoires in COVID-19. Study at large: Researchers got acute and convalescent COVID-19 samples from the United States, Italy and Spain. PBMCs, B-cell-depleted T cells, or T cells were the source of the cDNA or gDNA that made up the material.

CDR1 is SGHAT and CDR2 is FQNNGV in the germline V gene. Trimming removed 5 bases at V and 2 bases at J, with 16 bases between. The CDR3 is 15 amino acids. In the authors' workflow: Estimation of nucleated cell counts relied on the amplification of reference gene primers. The data were produced by immunoSEQ multiplex PCR, yet TCRdb's version contains in-frame clones alone and is incomplete. The DNA was the basis for D and trimming; V, J and clone size are from that table. The sample includes 90,000 to 120,000 clones, 69% of them seen just once. The origin of this receptor is a man older than 75 with acute or convalescent COVID-19. Sample: peripheral blood. The rearrangement links TRBV11-2 to TRBJ2-7; D may be TRBD1 (7 bases). CDR3 nucleotide sequence: TGTGCCAGCAGCACCCTTCAGGGGGGCCCCTACGAGCAGTACTTC. This codes for CASSTLQGGPYEQYF.